These 27 T cell receptor beta chains originate from one sample sequenced in a study of blood T cells in healthy people across ages. Next came a second PCR, run for roughly 7 to 12 cycles, which used a sample-barcoded 5' primer along with a J-beta primer mix. One entry per CDR3 protein, called by TCRdb with MiXCR from the 5' RACE reads. The sample holds hundreds of thousands of distinct CDR3 sequences, under 25% seen once. The sequenced material came from blood. The receptors shown here come from a man aged 65 to 79 in good health.

CDR3 coding DNA: TGTGCCAGCAGCAGACAGGGGGCGCGGGCCAAAAACATTCAGTACTTC. Protein: CASSRQGARAKNIQYF. The chain joins TRBV28 to TRBJ2-4; TRBD1 matches at 10 bases. The CDR3 consists of 16 residues. The germline V gene has CDR1 MDHEN and CDR2 SYDVKM. Trimming removed 6 bases from V and 1 base from J; junction bases left unmatched: 6.

This chain joins TRBV4-1 and TRBJ1-2; D is undetermined. CDR1 and CDR2 (germline): MGHRA, YSYEKL. The germline V and J ends were trimmed by 4 bases and 3 bases, with 9 bases remaining between them. The length of the CDR3 is 13 residues. The CDR3 coding sequence is TGCGCCAGCAGCCGGCTTCCAGACTATGGCTACACCTTC. Translation: CASSRLPDYGYTF.

CDR3 residues: CSAKFSGSGTGELFF. Written as DNA, the CDR3 is TGCAGTGCTAAATTTAGCGGGAGTGGCACCGGGGAGCTGTTTTTT. The chain joins TRBV20-1 to TRBJ2-2; 9 positions match TRBD2. Trimming took 4 bases from V and 4 from J; bases not matched to a gene: 7. The germline CDR1 and CDR2 sequences are DFQATT and SNEGSKA (reference sequence). This CDR3 contains 15 residues.

This clonotype was observed a handful of times. This rearrangement joins TRBV29-1 to TRBJ2-1; 7 nucleotides agree with TRBD2. CDR1 is SQVTM, CDR2 ANQGSEA, per germline. Losses at the gene ends were 4 bases for V and 4 bases for J; bases not matched to a gene: 4. The CDR3 has 13 amino acids. The CDR3 DNA sequence: TGCAGCGTTGTGGGGGGGGGATACAATGAGCAGTTCTTC. This sequence encodes CSVVGGGYNEQFF.

The V gene is TRBV4-2, the J gene TRBJ2-3, with unresolved D. The CDR3 loop spans 15 amino acids. V was shortened by 0 bases and J by 6 bases, with 13 bases between the two germline ends. Germline V gene data show CDR1 as LGHNA and CDR2 as YNFKEQ. CDR3 region: CASSQDWSSGDTQYF. The CDR3 nucleotides are TGTGCCAGCAGCCAAGATTGGAGTAGTGGCGATACGCAGTATTTT.

In its sample, this clonotype was seen a few times. V is TRBV5-8 and J is TRBJ2-5; D is undetermined. Germline V gene data show CDR1 as SGHTS and CDR2 as YDEGEE. The CDR3 covers 12 residues. V gave up 6 bases and J gave up 7 bases, with 13 bases separating them. The CDR3 DNA sequence: TGTGCCAGCACCAAAGCAAGGAGGACCCAGTACTTC. It encodes CASTKARRTQYF. The whole variable domain, filled in from reference TRBV5-8 and TRBJ2-5, reads EAGVTQSPTHLIKTRGQQATLRCSPISGHTSVYWYQQALGLGLQFLLWYDEGEERNRGNFPPRFSGRQFPNYSSELNVNALELEDSALYLCASTKARRTQYFGPGTRLLVL.

This clonotype was seen a handful of times. The V and J genes are TRBV20-1 and TRBJ1-2, with no clear D. This CDR3 is 12 amino acids long. V lost 5 bases and J lost 0, with 7 bases in between. Germline CDR1 and CDR2: DFQATT and SNEGSKA (reference sequence). As DNA, the CDR3 is TGCAGTGCTGTGACTGCTAACTATGGCTACACCTTC. Protein product: CSAVTANYGYTF.

This clonotype occurred once. The V and J genes are TRBV9 and TRBJ2-7; tentative D call: TRBD2 (6 bases). In germline, CDR1 is SGDLS, CDR2 YYNGEE. The CDR3 is 14 amino acids. Trimming took 3 bases from V and 3 from J, leaving 13 bases between them. The CDR3 DNA reads as TGTGCCAGCAGCGGCGGGGTCCCAGGCTACGAGCAGTACTTC. It translates to CASSGGVPGYEQYF.

This clonotype was recorded many times. The chain's CDR3 is CASSSSDRGRLPNEKLFF. Here the CDR3 DNA reads TGTGCCAGCAGCTCCTCGGACAGGGGGCGTTTGCCTAATGAAAAACTGTTTTTT. The rearrangement links TRBV7-9 to TRBJ1-4; 11 bases match TRBD1. The CDR3 runs 18 residues. V was clipped by 4 bases and J by 3 bases; unmatched bases: 10. The V gene's germline CDR1 is SEHNR and CDR2 FQNEAQ (reference sequence).

This clonotype was counted only a few times. This rearrangement joins TRBV7-2 to TRBJ2-3; D remains unclear. Germline V gene data show CDR1 as SGHTA and CDR2 as FQGNSA. There are 14 residues in the CDR3. Trimming shortened V by 5 bases and J by 5 bases, and 14 bases separated the two germline ends. The CDR3 coding sequence is TGTGCCAGCAGCATGGGAAAGACTCGAGATACGCAGTATTTT. Its translation: CASSMGKTRDTQYF.

In its sample, this clonotype was seen a few times. CDR3 sequence: CASSVGGDPSTYEQYF. CDR3 bases: TGTGCCAGCAGCGTAGGAGGGGACCCCTCAACCTACGAGCAGTACTTC. This chain joins TRBV9 and TRBJ2-7, with D perhaps given as TRBD1 or TRBD2 (5 bases each). Germline V lookup: CDR1 SGDLS, CDR2 YYNGEE. Trimming pared 0 bases from V and 2 bases from J, leaving 15 bases between. There are 16 residues in the CDR3.

Points on this clonotype: Relative to the germline gene, one junction end is altered; a read error may explain this. The rearrangement joins TRBV14 to TRBJ2-1, with D perhaps matching TRBD2 (5 bases). Per the germline V gene, CDR1 is SGHDN and CDR2 is FVKESK. The CDR3 length is 17 residues. The CDR3 nucleotides read TGTGCCAGCAGCCAAGATATAGGGAGCGGAAATTACAATGAGCGGTTCTTC. Its translation: CASSQDIGSGNYNERFF.

The chain couples TRBV4-3 to TRBJ2-1, with 12 bases fitting TRBD2. Germline CDR1 reads LGHNA; CDR2 reads YSLEER. V was clipped by 0 bases and J by 1 base; unmatched bases: 10. The CDR3 extends over 20 amino acids. The chain's CDR3 is CASSQDRLAGGAGSYNEQFF. CDR3 in DNA: TGCGCCAGCAGCCAAGATCGCCTAGCGGGAGGGGCAGGATCCTACAATGAGCAGTTCTTC.

The chain joins TRBV5-1 to TRBJ1-2, with 8 bases identical to TRBD1. The CDR3 totals 15 residues. V lost 0 bases, J lost 6 bases, and 7 bases stayed unmatched. Looked up from germline, CDR1 is SGHRS and CDR2 is YFSETQ. The CDR3 DNA reads TGCGCCAGCAGCTTGGAGATGTGGACAGGGAATGGCTACACCTTC. It translates to CASSLEMWTGNGYTF.

About this clonotype itself: One junction end does not reproduce the germline sequence, and a read error may be involved. The chain is built from TRBV3-1 and TRBJ2-4; the D gene is possibly TRBD2 (5 bases). This CDR3 contains 17 residues. Germline V gene sequence: CDR1 LGHDT, CDR2 YNNKEL (reference sequence). The CDR3 coding sequence is TGTGCCGGCAGCCAAGGACCTCTAGCCCCAGAGTCGAACATTCAGTACTTC. Amino acids: CAGSQGPLAPESNIQYF.

This clonotype has only a few counts. J is TRBJ2-3 and V is TRBV7-2, with 10 positions matching TRBD2. Germline trimming cut 5 bases from V and 3 bases from J; bases unmatched to any gene: 5. This CDR3 region has 15 residues. Germline V lookup: CDR1 SGHTA, CDR2 FQGNSA. The CDR3 DNA sequence: TGTGCCAGCAGCCTCAGGACTAGCGGTACAGATACGCAGTATTTT. It translates to CASSLRTSGTDTQYF.

This chain joins TRBV7-2 and TRBJ1-5; D is possibly TRBD1 (5 bases). Germline CDR1 is SGHTA and CDR2 is FQGNSA. The CDR3 extends over 15 amino acids. Trimming removed 1 base at V and 6 bases at J, with 13 bases between. The DNA for the CDR3 is TGTGCCAGCAGCTTAGAGGGGAGTATTAGTCAGCCCCAGCATTTT. Its translation is CASSLEGSISQPQHF.

This clonotype came up a few times. V gene TRBV10-3 combines with J gene TRBJ2-4, with TRBD1 matching 9 bases. V lost 5 bases, J lost 3 bases, and 8 bases stayed unmatched. The CDR3 has 16 amino acids. Germline V CDR1 and CDR2: ENHRY, SYGVKD. CDR3 sequence: CAISPTGGAGKNIQYF. DNA of the CDR3: TGTGCCATCAGTCCTACAGGGGGCGCTGGCAAAAACATTCAGTACTTC.

This clonotype came up a few times. One end of the junction varies from germline; a read error may be responsible. The rearrangement uses TRBV7-9 and TRBJ1-1; D not resolved. CDR1 and CDR2 from the germline V gene are SEHNR and FQNEAQ (reference sequence). This CDR3 spans 15 amino acids. The DNA of the CDR3 is TGTGCCAGCAGCTTAGCGCGGGCGTTGAACGCTGAAGCTTTCTTT. This gives the protein CASSLARALNAEAFF.

This clonotype was counted only a few times. This rearrangement joins TRBV28 to TRBJ1-1; D is possibly TRBD1 (6 bases). The CDR3 length is 12 residues. Trimming took off 5 bases at V and 9 bases at J, with 13 bases between the two ends. Per germline, CDR1 MDHEN and CDR2 SYDVKM. The CDR3, as DNA: TGTGCCAGCAGTCCATCCGGACAGCAAGCTTTCTTT. Protein sequence: CASSPSGQQAFF. The variable domain in full, completed from reference TRBV28 and TRBJ1-1, reads DVKVTQSSRYLVKRTGEKVFLECVQDMDHENMFWYRQDPGLGLRLIYFSYDVKMKEKGDIPEGYSVSREKKERFSLILESASTNQTSMYLCASSPSGQQAFFGQGTRLTVV.

The V gene is TRBV5-1, the J gene TRBJ2-5, with D maybe TRBD2 (6 bases). The CDR3 has 15 residues. The germline V and J ends were trimmed by 3 bases and 6 bases, with 18 bases remaining between them. Germline V CDR1 and CDR2: SGHRS, YFSETQ. CDR3 loop: CASSSDATSRKTQYF. The CDR3 DNA reads as TGCGCCAGCAGCTCCGACGCGACTAGTCGGAAGACCCAGTACTTC. The complete variable domain, with remaining parts taken from reference TRBV5-1 and TRBJ2-5, reads KAGVTQTPRYLIKTRGQQVTLSCSPISGHRSVSWYQQTPGQGLQFLFEYFSETQRNKGNFPGRFSGRQFSNSRSEMNVSTLELGDSALYLCASSSDATSRKTQYFGPGTRLLVL.

The chain carries TRBV20-1 and TRBJ2-1; perhaps TRBD1 as D (5 bases). Germline lookup yields CDR1 DFQATT and CDR2 SNEGSKA (reference sequence). The length of the CDR3 is 13 residues. Trimming took off 4 bases at V and 4 bases at J, with 11 bases between the two ends. CDR3 in amino acids: CSANTQGYNEQFF. In nucleotides, the CDR3 is TGCAGTGCTAATACTCAGGGTTACAATGAGCAGTTCTTC.

The V and J genes are TRBV12-3 or TRBV12-4 and TRBJ2-7; D gene unclear. With 3 bases removed from V and 7 bases from J, the gap between germline ends came to 13 bases. The CDR3 has 13 residues. CDR3 region: CASSFSIPQEQYF. As DNA, the CDR3 is TGTGCCAGCAGTTTCTCGATTCCGCAAGAGCAGTACTTC.

The V and J genes are TRBV12-3 or TRBV12-4 and TRBJ2-1; D call uncertain. The CDR3 contains 15 residues. V was pared by 2 bases and J by 0 bases, with 8 bases between. In nucleotides, the CDR3 is TGTGCCAGCAGTTTATATCGCAGCTCCTACAATGAGCAGTTCTTC. It translates to CASSLYRSSYNEQFF.

The chain carries TRBV5-1 and TRBJ2-7; D is possibly TRBD1 (5 bases). The germline V gene encodes CDR1 SGHRS and CDR2 YFSETQ. The CDR3 consists of 14 residues. Trimming took 0 bases from V and 7 from J, leaving 14 bases between them. CDR3 loop: CASSLAGRVEEQYF. The CDR3, as DNA: TGCGCCAGCAGCTTGGCCGGCAGGGTCGAAGAGCAGTACTTC.

The chain uses TRBV5-1 and TRBJ1-1; D is undetermined. The CDR3 runs 13 residues. V lost 3 bases, J lost 2 bases, and 8 bases lay in between. Germline-derived CDR1 and CDR2 are SGHRS and YFSETQ. CDR3 sequence reads: CASSSAINTEAFF. CDR3 bases: TGCGCCAGCAGCTCGGCGATTAACACTGAAGCTTTCTTT.

The chain recombines TRBV11-2 with TRBJ2-1; the D gene could be TRBD1 or TRBD2 (5 bases each). The end of the DNA is better explained by TRBJ2-7, so the J call may be wrong. CDR3 length: 14 amino acids. CDR1 SGHAT and CDR2 FQNNGV come from the germline V gene. CDR3 residues: CASSLWGKAYEQYF. The CDR3 nucleotides read TGTGCCAGCAGCTTATGGGGGAAGGCCTACGAGCAGTACTTC.